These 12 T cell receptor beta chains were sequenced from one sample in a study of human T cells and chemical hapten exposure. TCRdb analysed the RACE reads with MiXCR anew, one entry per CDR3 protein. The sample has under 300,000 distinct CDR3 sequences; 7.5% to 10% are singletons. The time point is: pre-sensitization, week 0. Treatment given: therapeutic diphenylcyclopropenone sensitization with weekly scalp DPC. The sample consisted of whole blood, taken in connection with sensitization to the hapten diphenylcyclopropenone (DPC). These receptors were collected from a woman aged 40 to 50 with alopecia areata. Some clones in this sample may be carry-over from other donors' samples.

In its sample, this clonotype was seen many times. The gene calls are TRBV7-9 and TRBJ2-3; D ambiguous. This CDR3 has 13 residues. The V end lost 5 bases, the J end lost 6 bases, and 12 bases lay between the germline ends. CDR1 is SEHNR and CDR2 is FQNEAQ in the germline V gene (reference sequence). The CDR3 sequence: CASSLIIGDTQYF. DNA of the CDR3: TGTGCCAGCAGCCTGATTATCGGGGATACGCAGTATTTT.

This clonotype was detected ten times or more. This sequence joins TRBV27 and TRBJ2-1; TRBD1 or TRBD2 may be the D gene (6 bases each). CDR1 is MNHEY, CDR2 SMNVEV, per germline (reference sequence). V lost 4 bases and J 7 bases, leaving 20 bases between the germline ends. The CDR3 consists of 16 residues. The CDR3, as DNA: TGTGCCAGCAGTTGGGGGGCGCGGTTGGATGGTAATGAGCAGTTCTTC. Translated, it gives CASSWGARLDGNEQFF.

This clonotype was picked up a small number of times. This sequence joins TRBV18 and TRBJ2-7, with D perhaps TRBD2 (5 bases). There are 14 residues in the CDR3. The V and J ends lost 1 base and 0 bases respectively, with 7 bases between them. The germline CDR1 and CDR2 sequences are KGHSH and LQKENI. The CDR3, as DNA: TGTGCCAGCTCACCACGGGAGTCCTCCTACGAGCAGTACTTC. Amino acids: CASSPRESSYEQYF.

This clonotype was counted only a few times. The CDR3 bases are TGTGCTTCAGGGCTACTAGCGGGCACAGATACGCAGTATTTT. Translation: CASGLLAGTDTQYF. The chain has TRBV28 and TRBJ2-3, with 8 bases aligning to TRBD2. The CDR3 totals 14 residues. Germline assignment: CDR1 MDHEN and CDR2 SYDVKM.

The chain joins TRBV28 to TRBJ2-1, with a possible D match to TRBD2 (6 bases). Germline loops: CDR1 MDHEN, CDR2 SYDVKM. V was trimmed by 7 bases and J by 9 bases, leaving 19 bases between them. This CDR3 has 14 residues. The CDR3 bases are TGTGCCAGCACTAATAGGGGCACTAGCCTTGAGCAGTTCTTC. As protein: CASTNRGTSLEQFF. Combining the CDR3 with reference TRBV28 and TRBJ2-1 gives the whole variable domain DVKVTQSSRYLVKRTGEKVFLECVQDMDHENMFWYRQDPGLGLRLIYFSYDVKMKEKGDIPEGYSVSREKKERFSLILESASTNQTSMYLCASTNRGTSLEQFFGPGTRLTVL.

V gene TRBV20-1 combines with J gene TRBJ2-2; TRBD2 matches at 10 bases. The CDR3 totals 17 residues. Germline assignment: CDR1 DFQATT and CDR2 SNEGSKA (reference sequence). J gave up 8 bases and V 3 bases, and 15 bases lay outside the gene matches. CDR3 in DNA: TGCAGTGCTAGTGCGGTTTCCGGGCTAGCGGGAGCTGGGGAGCTGTTTTTT. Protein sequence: CSASAVSGLAGAGELFF.

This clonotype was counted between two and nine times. This CDR3 reads CASSHPLRGLSEQYF. The DNA of the CDR3 is TGTGCCAGCAGCCACCCCCTAAGGGGGCTAAGCGAGCAGTACTTC. The chain joins TRBV4-2 to TRBJ2-7; 7 bases are shared with TRBD1. Germline values: CDR1 LGHNA, CDR2 YNFKEQ. V gave up 3 bases and J gave up 6 bases; unmatched junction bases: 11. CDR3 length: 15 residues.

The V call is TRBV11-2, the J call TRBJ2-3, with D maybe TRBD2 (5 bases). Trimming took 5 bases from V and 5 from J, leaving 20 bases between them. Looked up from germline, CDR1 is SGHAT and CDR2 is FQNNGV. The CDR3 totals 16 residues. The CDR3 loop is CASSPRLDPAGDTQYF. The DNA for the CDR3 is TGTGCCAGCAGCCCCCGACTGGACCCGGCGGGAGATACGCAGTATTTT.

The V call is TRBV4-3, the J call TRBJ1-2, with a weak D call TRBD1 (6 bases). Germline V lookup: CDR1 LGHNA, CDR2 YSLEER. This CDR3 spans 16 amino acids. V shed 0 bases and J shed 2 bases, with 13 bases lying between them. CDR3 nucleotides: TGCGCCAGCAGCCAAGATCACAGAGGGGGGAACTATGGCTACACCTTC. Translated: CASSQDHRGGNYGYTF.

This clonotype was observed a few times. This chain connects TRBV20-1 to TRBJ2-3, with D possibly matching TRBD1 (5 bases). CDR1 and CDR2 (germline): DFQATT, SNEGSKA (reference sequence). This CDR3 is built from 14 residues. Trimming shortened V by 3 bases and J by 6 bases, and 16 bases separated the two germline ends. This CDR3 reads CSASADGARDTQYF. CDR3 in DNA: TGCAGTGCTAGTGCAGATGGGGCCCGGGATACGCAGTATTTT.

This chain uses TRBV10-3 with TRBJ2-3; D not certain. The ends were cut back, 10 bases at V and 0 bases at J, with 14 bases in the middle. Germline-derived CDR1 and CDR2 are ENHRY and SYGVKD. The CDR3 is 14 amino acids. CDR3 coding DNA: TGTGCCACGCGAGGCAGAACTAGCACAGATACGCAGTATTTT. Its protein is CATRGRTSTDTQYF.

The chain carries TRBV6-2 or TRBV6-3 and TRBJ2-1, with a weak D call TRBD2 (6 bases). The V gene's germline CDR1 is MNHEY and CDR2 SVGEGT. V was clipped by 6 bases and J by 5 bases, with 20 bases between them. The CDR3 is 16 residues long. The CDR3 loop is CASRRPPGTSNNEQFF. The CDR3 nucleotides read TGTGCCAGCAGAAGACCCCCCGGGACTTCGAACAATGAGCAGTTCTTC.